This T cell receptor (beta chain) was identified in a study of immune evolution from preneoplasia to lung adenocarcinoma. Points from the study as a whole: Top clone share appeared to fall from AAH through AIS, MIA, adenocarcinoma.

A note on this clone: Its antigen is not known.

Between the mid-2010s and the late 2010s, patients underwent resection in Japan or China. Histologic diagnosis was independently verified by two lung pathologists. The method was immunoSEQ multiplex PCR; TCRdb's version includes in-frame clones alone and lacks a portion of them. The top ten hold almost 6% of the sample, which has more than 3,500 clones, about four fifths seen once. The sequenced sample consisted of FFPE adjacent normal lung tissue. The TCR was taken from a person aged 65-85 years with lung adenocarcinoma.

In nucleotides, the CDR3 is TGTGCCAGCAGTTTTTACGGGACTAGCGGGAACCTTTGGTACGAGCAGTACTTC. Residues: CASSFYGTSGNLWYEQYF. The rearrangement joins TRBV28 to TRBJ2-7; 13 bases map to TRBD2. The V gene end was trimmed by 3 bases and the J gene end by 4 bases; junction bases not matched to a gene: 12. Germline V gene lookup returns CDR1 MDHEN and CDR2 SYDVKM. The CDR3 length is 18 residues.